The next 32 T cell receptor beta chains were all read from a single sample in a study of CD8+ T cells in alopecia areata. Extracted from the samples, RNA was reverse transcribed into cDNA to serve as the sequencing template. Profiling relied on immunoSEQ multiplex PCR, and the TCRdb table lists in-frame clones only, not all of them. The sample consists of roughly 210,000 clones, around two fifths of them appearing once. The treatment is: oral pan-JAK inhibitor, 5-10 mg twice daily. Sample: CD4+ T cells sorted from blood, taken at roughly week 36, from a patient treated with tofacitinib. The receptor source for this set is a human donor with alopecia areata.

This clone came up a few times. V usage is TRBV29-1 and J usage is TRBJ2-7; D is possibly TRBD2 (6 bases). CDR1 and CDR2 (germline): SQVTM, ANQGSEA. The V and J ends lost 5 bases and 0 bases respectively, with 20 bases between them. The CDR3 totals 16 residues. The CDR3 coding sequence is TGCAGCGTTCAATCCCCGGGGAGGTCGAGCTCCTACGAGCAGTACTTC. It encodes CSVQSPGRSSSYEQYF.

CDR3 protein: CASSQDLGTNTEAFF. The CDR3 DNA follows: TGCGCCAGCAGCCAAGATCTCGGGACTAACACTGAAGCTTTCTTT. The rearrangement links TRBV4-1 to TRBJ1-1; D is perhaps TRBD1 (5 bases). Germline V lookup: CDR1 MGHRA, CDR2 YSYEKL. There are 15 residues in the CDR3. V lost 0 bases and J lost 2, with 10 bases in between.

This rearrangement joins TRBV15 to TRBJ1-1, with a weak D call TRBD1 (5 bases). The CDR3 is 13 amino acids. Germline V gene sequence: CDR1 LNHNV, CDR2 YYDKDF (reference sequence). The ends were cut back, 10 bases at V and 0 bases at J, with 12 bases in the middle. In nucleotides, the CDR3 is TGTGCCATACGACAGAAACTGAACACTGAAGCTTTCTTT. Its protein is CAIRQKLNTEAFF.

This clone was detected a few times. The chain recombines TRBV19 with TRBJ2-2, with a weak D call TRBD1 (6 bases). The CDR3 runs 15 residues. The germline CDR1 and CDR2 sequences are LNHDA and SQIVND (reference sequence). V gave up 7 bases and J gave up 1 base, with 13 bases separating them. The CDR3 loop is CASNSGRGNTGELFF. CDR3 bases: TGTGCCAGTAATTCTGGCAGGGGGAACACCGGGGAGCTGTTTTTT.

The J gene is TRBJ2-1, the V gene TRBV11-2; 8 nucleotides match TRBD2. The ends lost 4 bases at V and 7 bases at J; junction bases unmatched: 6. Germline V gives CDR1 SGHAT, CDR2 FQNNGV. The CDR3 contains 14 residues. DNA for the CDR3: TGTGCCAGCAGCTCTCTGGGACTAGTGAATGAGCAGTTCTTC. It encodes CASSSLGLVNEQFF. Combining the CDR3 with reference TRBV11-2 and TRBJ2-1 gives the whole variable domain EAGVAQSPRYKIIEKRQSVAFWCNPISGHATLYWYQQILGQGPKLLIQFQNNGVVDDSQLPKDRFSAERLKGVDSTLKIQPAKLEDSAVYLCASSSLGLVNEQFFGPGTRLTVL.

The chain has TRBV14 and TRBJ2-3; D possibly uses TRBD1 or TRBD2 (6 bases each). Trimming removed 1 base at V and 9 bases at J, with 17 bases between. The CDR3 is 15 amino acids. The germline CDR1 and CDR2 sequences are SGHDN and FVKESK. The CDR3 here is CASSQVLGLGGTQYF. For the CDR3, the DNA is TGTGCCAGCAGCCAAGTTTTGGGTCTAGGGGGGACGCAGTATTTT.

A few counts support this clone. The chain uses TRBV7-2 and TRBJ2-3; TRBD1 matches 7 bases. Germline values: CDR1 SGHTA, CDR2 FQGNSA. CDR3 size: 15 residues. Trimming removed 3 bases from V and 3 bases from J; junction bases left unmatched: 6. CDR3 DNA: TGTGCCAGCAGCTTCCACAGGGGAGAGACAGATACGCAGTATTTT. Its protein product is CASSFHRGETDTQYF.

The chain combines TRBV30 with TRBJ1-1; the D is unclear. The V gene lost 0 bases and the J gene lost 5 bases, with 10 bases spanning the gap. Per germline, CDR1 GTSNPN and CDR2 SVGIG (reference sequence). This CDR3 contains 13 residues. For the CDR3, the DNA is TGTGCCTGGAGTGTAAAGGCGGAGACTGAAGCTTTCTTT. This codes for CAWSVKAETEAFF.

The rearrangement joins TRBV10-3 to TRBJ2-1; D uncertain. The CDR3 sequence is 16 residues long. CDR1 is ENHRY and CDR2 is SYGVKD in the germline V gene. V lost 0 bases, J lost 4 bases, and 13 bases lay in between. The CDR3 DNA follows: TGTGCCATCAGTGAGTCGACTCTGGGTTTATACAATGAGCAGTTCTTC. It specifies CAISESTLGLYNEQFF.

The V call is TRBV7-2, the J call TRBJ2-7, with D possibly TRBD1 on 6 matching bases. Germline V gives CDR1 SGHTA, CDR2 FQGNSA. This CDR3 spans 14 amino acids. V gave up 1 base and J gave up 4 bases, with 11 bases separating them. The CDR3 nucleotides read TGTGCCAGCAGCTTAGTGGGGGCGACTTACGAGCAGTACTTC. This translates into CASSLVGATYEQYF.

J is TRBJ2-3 and V is TRBV30; D may be TRBD2 (6 bases). Germline-derived CDR1 and CDR2 are GTSNPN and SVGIG (reference sequence). This CDR3 has 15 residues. Trimming took 3 bases from V and 1 from J, leaving 14 bases between them. The chain's CDR3 is CAWSLRRDRTDTQYF. For the CDR3, the DNA is TGTGCCTGGAGCCTAAGGCGGGATCGCACAGATACGCAGTATTTT.

This clone was detected a few times. The CDR3 loop reads CASSSLLAGVETQYF. The CDR3 bases are TGTGCCAGCAGTTCCCTACTAGCGGGAGTTGAGACCCAGTACTTC. This rearrangement joins TRBV28 to TRBJ2-5, with 11 bases matching TRBD2. Germline values: CDR1 MDHEN, CDR2 SYDVKM. V was pared by 4 bases and J by 5 bases, with 6 bases of the junction left unmatched. This CDR3 is built from 15 residues. Based on the CDR3 plus reference TRBV28 and TRBJ2-5, the full variable domain is DVKVTQSSRYLVKRTGEKVFLECVQDMDHENMFWYRQDPGLGLRLIYFSYDVKMKEKGDIPEGYSVSREKKERFSLILESASTNQTSMYLCASSSLLAGVETQYFGPGTRLLVL.

The chain carries TRBV7-2 and TRBJ2-5; D unresolved. The CDR3 is made up of 12 amino acids. The germline V and J ends were trimmed by 2 bases and 10 bases, with 11 bases remaining between them. Germline values: CDR1 SGHTA, CDR2 FQGNSA. The CDR3 is CASSLLKGSQYF. The CDR3, as DNA: TGTGCCAGCAGCTTACTTAAGGGTAGCCAGTACTTC.

This clone was observed a handful of times. The chain has TRBV25-1 and TRBJ2-1; D is unresolved. This CDR3 comprises 15 residues. Germline V gene lookup returns CDR1 MGHDK and CDR2 SYGVNS. Trimming took off 3 bases at V and 6 bases at J, with 15 bases between the two ends. The CDR3 DNA follows: TGTGCCAGCAGTGACGGACGACAAGTGGGCAATGAGCAGTTCTTC. It translates to CASSDGRQVGNEQFF.

This chain joins TRBV5-1 and TRBJ1-1; D gene uncertain. V was trimmed by 0 bases and J by 4 bases, leaving 4 bases between them. Germline CDR1 reads SGHRS; CDR2 reads YFSETQ. CDR3 length equals 12 residues. CDR3: CASSLGSTEAFF. The CDR3 DNA reads TGCGCCAGCAGCTTGGGGTCCACTGAAGCTTTCTTT.

The genes are TRBV15 and TRBJ1-4, with D perhaps TRBD1 (6 bases). This CDR3 spans 13 amino acids. Looked up from germline, CDR1 is LNHNV and CDR2 is YYDKDF (reference sequence). V was shortened by 1 base and J by 11 bases, with 11 bases between the two germline ends. The CDR3 sequence: CATSRGQDLKLFF. The CDR3 DNA is TGTGCCACCAGCAGAGGACAGGATCTTAAACTGTTTTTT.

The CDR3 region is CASSLGFLQGPDTQYF. In nucleotides, the CDR3 is TGCGCCAGCAGCTTGGGGTTTCTCCAGGGCCCAGATACGCAGTATTTT. The rearrangement links TRBV5-1 to TRBJ2-3; tentatively, D is TRBD1 (5 bases). The ends were cut back, 0 bases at V and 4 bases at J, with 15 bases in the middle. This CDR3 has 16 amino acids. CDR1 SGHRS and CDR2 YFSETQ come from the germline V gene.

This clone was detected only a few times. V gene TRBV27 combines with J gene TRBJ2-6, with 10 bases that match TRBD1. CDR1 is MNHEY and CDR2 is SMNVEV in the germline V gene (reference sequence). With V trimmed by 5 bases and J by 4 bases, 8 bases remained unmatched. CDR3 length equals 17 residues. CDR3: CASSRGQGIAGANVLTF. The CDR3 DNA is TGTGCCAGCAGTCGGGGACAGGGGATAGCGGGGGCCAACGTCCTGACTTTC.

This clone turned up a few times. This chain links TRBV29-1 with TRBJ1-1; D perhaps matches TRBD1 (5 bases). The germline V gene has CDR1 SQVTM and CDR2 ANQGSEA. CDR3 length: 14 residues. Trimming removed 7 bases from V and 1 base from J, with 16 bases in between. CDR3 coding DNA: TGCAGCGGTAAGGGTACGACAGAGAACACTGAAGCTTTCTTT. The encoded protein is CSGKGTTENTEAFF.

The chain joins TRBV30 to TRBJ2-7; D perhaps matches TRBD2 (6 bases). The J call may not be correct, given that the DNA end is closer to TRBJ2-5. The V gene's germline CDR1 is GTSNPN and CDR2 SVGIG (reference sequence). The CDR3 contains 14 residues. The DNA for the CDR3 is TGTGCCTGGGGCCCCGGGGGAGCGGGTGAGACCCAGTACTTC. Amino acid sequence: CAWGPGGAGETQYF.

The chain links TRBV29-1 to TRBJ2-4; D may be TRBD2 (5 bases). V was pared by 7 bases and J by 0 bases, with 19 bases between. The CDR3 loop spans 16 amino acids. The germline V gene encodes CDR1 SQVTM and CDR2 ANQGSEA. CDR3 residues: CSASPRAGVAKNIQYF. The CDR3 nucleotides are TGCAGCGCATCCCCCCGCGCCGGGGTAGCCAAAAACATTCAGTACTTC.

In its sample, this clone was seen a few times. The gene calls are TRBV9 and TRBJ2-2, with D maybe TRBD2 (5 bases). Per germline, CDR1 SGDLS and CDR2 YYNGEE. The germline V and J ends were trimmed by 4 bases and 1 base, with 14 bases remaining between them. The CDR3 consists of 16 residues. The CDR3 loop is CASSLLQTKNTGELFF. The CDR3 region has the DNA TGTGCCAGCAGCCTCCTACAGACTAAGAACACCGGGGAGCTGTTTTTT.

The rearrangement joins TRBV4-1 to TRBJ2-1, with 9 bases matching TRBD2. Trimming took 1 base from V and 2 from J; bases not matched to a gene: 6. Germline V lookup: CDR1 MGHRA, CDR2 YSYEKL. The CDR3 is 17 amino acids. DNA of the CDR3: TGCGCCAGCAGCCAAGGTCCCGCTAGCGGGGCCTACAATGAGCAGTTCTTC. Translating gives CASSQGPASGAYNEQFF.

At least ten counts were recorded for this clone. This chain connects TRBV7-8 to TRBJ2-7; D is possibly TRBD1 (6 bases). Germline lookup yields CDR1 SGHVS and CDR2 FQNEAQ. V lost 0 bases and J 4 bases, leaving 13 bases between the germline ends. There are 15 residues in the CDR3. The DNA for the CDR3 is TGTGCCAGCAGCTTAGCTATAGACAGGAATTACGAGCAGTACTTC. Residues: CASSLAIDRNYEQYF.

This clone was seen repeatedly, ten times or more. At the DNA level, this CDR3 is encoded by other sequences in the same sample as well. V usage is TRBV5-1 and J usage is TRBJ2-3; unclear D gene. Germline assignment: CDR1 SGHRS and CDR2 YFSETQ. Trimming stripped 0 bases from V and 2 bases from J, with 7 bases between. The CDR3 is 14 amino acids. CDR3 region: CASSLGRSTDTQYF. The CDR3 DNA follows: TGCGCCAGCAGCTTGGGCAGATCCACAGATACGCAGTATTTT.

J is TRBJ2-1 and V is TRBV27; D might be TRBD1 (5 bases). Trimming stripped 3 bases from V and 0 bases from J, with 12 bases between. CDR3 length: 16 residues. The germline CDR1 and CDR2 sequences are MNHEY and SMNVEV (reference sequence). CDR3 region: CASSLWTRNSYNEQFF. The CDR3 DNA sequence: TGTGCCAGCAGTTTGTGGACACGAAACTCCTACAATGAGCAGTTCTTC.

The genes are TRBV7-2 and TRBJ2-7; D gene ambiguous. CDR3 length: 14 amino acids. Germline V gene lookup returns CDR1 SGHTA and CDR2 FQGNSA. V gave up 5 bases and J gave up 7 bases, with 18 bases separating them. The CDR3 spells CASSVTHRVGEQYF. In DNA, the CDR3 is TGTGCCAGCAGCGTGACTCATAGGGTCGGAGAGCAGTACTTC.

The CDR3 reads CATSKEGGPNEKLFF. Written as DNA, the CDR3 is TGTGCCACCAGCAAGGAAGGGGGACCCAATGAAAAACTGTTTTTT. This chain connects TRBV15 to TRBJ1-4, with D maybe TRBD1 (6 bases). In germline, CDR1 is LNHNV, CDR2 YYDKDF (reference sequence). V lost 4 bases to trimming and J lost 5 bases, with 14 bases between them. The CDR3 contains 15 residues.

This chain uses TRBV11-3 with TRBJ2-3; D unclear. Germline CDR1 SGHNT, CDR2 YENEEA. The V and J ends lost 1 base and 5 bases respectively, with 4 bases between them. The length of the CDR3 is 12 residues. As DNA, the CDR3 is TGTGCCAGCAGCTTAGGTGGAGATACGCAGTATTTT. Protein sequence: CASSLGGDTQYF.

The chain carries TRBV7-9 and TRBJ2-5; TRBD2 is a possible D gene (5 bases). The V and J ends lost 0 bases and 8 bases respectively, with 22 bases between them. This CDR3 has 17 amino acids. Germline CDR1 and CDR2: SEHNR and FQNEAQ (reference sequence). DNA of the CDR3: TGTGCCAGCAGCTTAGCGATGGGAGTTCAGGCAGACGGAACCCAGTACTTC. Protein product: CASSLAMGVQADGTQYF.

This clone showed up many times. This chain joins TRBV2 and TRBJ2-7; 8 bases align to TRBD2. The germline V gene encodes CDR1 SNHLY and CDR2 FYNNEI. The V and J ends lost 8 bases and 3 bases, in that order; junction bases with no gene match: 15. The CDR3 has 16 residues. The CDR3 bases are TGTGCCAGCGTTCCCGGGGGGGCCTTGCTCGACTACGAGCAGTACTTC. The encoded protein is CASVPGGALLDYEQYF.

A remark on this clone: This sequence may be a read error, since a much larger clone differs from it by one base. The chain recombines TRBV11-3 with TRBJ2-3, with D unresolved. V dropped 4 bases and J dropped 0 bases, with 2 bases sitting between them. This CDR3 contains 12 residues. Germline-derived CDR1 and CDR2 are SGHNT and YENEEA. CDR3 DNA sequence: TGTGCCAGCAGCTCAAGCACAGATACGCAGTATTTT. Encoded protein: CASSSSTDTQYF.